These 13 T cell receptor beta chains originate from one sample sequenced in a study of blood T cell repertoires in COVID-19. The assay was immunoSEQ multiplex PCR, and TCRdb's table has in-frame clones only and misses some. In the table there are about 250,000 clones, about 80% of which are singletons. Specimen: peripheral blood. The receptors were sampled from a man older than 75 with acute or convalescent COVID-19.

This clone was seen once. The chain employs TRBV2 and TRBJ2-7, with D possibly being TRBD2 (6 bases). V was shortened by 4 bases and J by 12 bases, with 13 bases between the two germline ends. This CDR3 comprises 11 residues. Germline V gene lookup returns CDR1 SNHLY and CDR2 FYNNEI. CDR3 in DNA: TGTGCCAGCAGTGCCCGACTAGTCCTGTACTTC. Translating gives CASSARLVLYF.

The genes are TRBV3-1 (or the pseudogene TRBV3-2) and TRBJ2-2; 12 nucleotides agree with TRBD1. This CDR3 spans 18 amino acids. Germline lookup yields CDR1 LGHDT and CDR2 YNNKEL (reference sequence). Trimming at V came to 1 base and at J to 4 bases, leaving 7 bases not matched to a gene. In nucleotides, the CDR3 is TGTGCCAGCAGCCAAGGAGGGGGGACAGGGGGCCGCACCGGGGAGCTGTTTTTT. Its protein product is CASSQGGGTGGRTGELFF.

This clone occurred a few times. The gene calls are TRBV10-3 and TRBJ1-1; a possible D gene is TRBD1 (6 bases). Trimming stripped 5 bases from V and 3 bases from J, with 10 bases between. Per germline, CDR1 ENHRY and CDR2 SYGVKD. This CDR3 is 13 amino acids long. CDR3 region: CAISRQADTEAFF. The CDR3 bases are TGTGCCATCAGTAGACAGGCGGACACTGAAGCTTTCTTT.

The chain combines TRBV4-2 with TRBJ1-2, with 7 bases that match TRBD1. Trimming at V came to 4 bases and at J to 3 bases, leaving 5 bases not matched to a gene. This CDR3 is built from 14 residues. Germline V gene lookup returns CDR1 LGHNA and CDR2 YNFKEQ. The CDR3 bases are TGTGCCAGCAGCCCCCGACAGGGAGACTATGGCTACACCTTC. This sequence encodes CASSPRQGDYGYTF.

This chain connects TRBV6-5 to TRBJ2-7; D might be TRBD2 (5 bases). The V gene lost 8 bases and the J gene lost 7 bases, with 18 bases spanning the gap. Germline V gene data show CDR1 as MNHEY and CDR2 as SVGAGI. The CDR3 sequence is 13 residues long. The chain's CDR3 is CASSRLRGWEQYF. CDR3 coding DNA: TGTGCCAGCTCACGATTGAGAGGGTGGGAGCAGTACTTC.

The V call is TRBV18, the J call TRBJ2-3; the match to TRBD1 covers 8 bases. This CDR3 region has 18 residues. Germline V lookup: CDR1 KGHSH, CDR2 LQKENI. J was trimmed by 0 bases and V by 3 bases; bases with no gene match: 11. The chain's CDR3 is CASSPPRGHTLSTDTQYF. DNA for the CDR3: TGTGCCAGCTCACCGCCCAGGGGGCATACGCTTAGCACAGATACGCAGTATTTT.

The sample holds a few counts of this clone. The chain has TRBV20-1 and TRBJ2-7; 7 bases fit TRBD2. V lost 1 base, J lost 7 bases, and 1 base stayed unmatched. This CDR3 has 11 amino acids. In germline, CDR1 is DFQATT, CDR2 SNEGSKA (reference sequence). The CDR3 protein is CSARGGGEQYF. DNA of the CDR3: TGCAGTGCTAGAGGGGGGGGAGAGCAGTACTTC.

This clone was detected only once. The V and J genes are TRBV2 and TRBJ2-5; 7 positions match TRBD1. In germline, CDR1 is SNHLY, CDR2 FYNNEI. V was pared by 6 bases and J by 4 bases, with 8 bases of the junction left unmatched. The CDR3 is made up of 14 amino acids. This chain's CDR3 is CASRGQWGLETQYF. DNA of the CDR3: TGTGCCAGCAGGGGACAGTGGGGTCTAGAGACCCAGTACTTC.

The chain combines TRBV24-1 with TRBJ2-3; 7 nucleotides align to TRBD2. The CDR3 length is 15 residues. CDR1 is KGHDR, CDR2 SFDVKD, per germline. J gave up 2 bases and V 5 bases, and 6 bases lay outside the gene matches. The CDR3 DNA sequence: TGTGCCACCAGTGTGGGGGGGGGAGACACAGATACGCAGTATTTT. This sequence encodes CATSVGGGDTDTQYF.

The chain has TRBV5-6 and TRBJ2-5; D gene ambiguous. This CDR3 has 12 amino acids. Trimming cost V 4 bases and J 4 bases, with 8 bases left between them. The V gene's germline CDR1 is SGHDT and CDR2 YYEEEE. DNA for the CDR3: TGTGCCAGCAGCCGCCCCGGAGAGACCCAGTACTTC. Its translation is CASSRPGETQYF.

The rearrangement links TRBV4-2 to TRBJ2-7, with 10 bases that match TRBD2. The germline V gene has CDR1 LGHNA and CDR2 YNFKEQ. The trim removed 0 bases at V and 2 bases at J, leaving 4 bases unmatched. CDR3 size: 16 residues. The CDR3 sequence is CASSQDPSGGAYEQYF. CDR3 nucleotide sequence: TGTGCCAGCAGCCAAGATCCGAGCGGGGGGGCCTACGAGCAGTACTTC.

The rearrangement joins TRBV7-9 to TRBJ1-6; no definite D call. V was shortened by 5 bases and J by 2 bases, with 4 bases between the two germline ends. The CDR3 has 13 residues. Germline CDR1 reads SEHNR; CDR2 reads FQNEAQ (reference sequence). The CDR3 sequence is CASSTPYNSPLHF. The CDR3 coding sequence is TGTGCCAGCAGCACTCCCTATAATTCACCCCTCCACTTT.

The chain links TRBV27 to TRBJ2-7, with D uncertain. V lost 5 bases to trimming and J lost 0 bases, with 11 bases between them. This CDR3 comprises 14 residues. In germline, CDR1 is MNHEY, CDR2 SMNVEV (reference sequence). The CDR3 bases are TGTGCCAGCAGTCCCGACCTAGGCTCCTACGAGCAGTACTTC. This codes for CASSPDLGSYEQYF.